This T cell receptor beta chain was observed in a study of T cells in Graves' hyperthyroidism and ophthalmopathy. CDR3 length equals 14 residues. J was trimmed by 1 base and V by 8 bases; bases with no gene match: 8. Germline CDR1 DFQATT, CDR2 SNEGSKA (reference sequence). Amplification of TCR beta CDR3 regions used RNA as the template. First-round RT-PCR with HTBI primers amplified the TCR CDR3 region. A single record per CDR3 protein comes from TCRdb applying MiXCR to the multiplex PCR reads. The data contain 750,000 to 900,000 distinct CDR3 sequences, roughly 37% of them singletons. Input material: blood. This sequence joins TRBV20-1 and TRBJ2-7, with 10 bases aligning to TRBD1. The sequence was obtained from a man between 18 and 29 years old with Graves' hyperthyroidism. The CDR3 loop reads CSTIRDRGSYEQYF. The CDR3, as DNA: TGCAGTACAATCCGGGACAGGGGTTCCTACGAGCAGTACTTC.